A single T cell receptor (beta chain) is shown here with its context. Its antigen is undetermined. CD4+ T cells from unexposed donors were obtained before the COVID-19 pandemic (2011-2018). Naive and memory CD4+ T cells were separated from cryopreserved PBMCs. Assay: immunoSEQ multiplex PCR; the TCRdb copy retains only in-frame clones and omits some. The sample comprises some 65,000 clones, around 87% of which are singletons, and over 1.5% rests with the top ten. This record belongs to a study of CD4 T cells in relation to SARS-CoV-2 and coronaviruses. Study observations and caveats: No crossreactivity against non-spike viral proteins was tested here. Samples before the pandemic and after infection were not matched within any donor. In around three fifths of donors, memory CD4+ clonotypes crossrecognized SARS-CoV-2 and at least one common cold coronavirus spike.

The specimen was memory CD4+ T cells from PBMCs. This clonotype originated in a human donor in good health.

CDR3 in amino acids: CASSDAGTGGPPPYNSPLHF. The CDR3 bases are TGTGCCAGCAGTGACGCCGGGACAGGGGGCCCACCACCCTATAATTCACCCCTCCACTTT. V gene TRBV28 combines with J gene TRBJ1-6; 12 bases are shared with TRBD1. V dropped 5 bases and J dropped 2; count of bases not matched to a gene: 13. The CDR3 sequence is 20 residues long. In germline, CDR1 is MDHEN, CDR2 SYDVKM.